The next 21 T cell receptor beta chains were all read from a single sample in a study of Ad26.COV2.S vaccination and SARS-CoV-2 variants. Treatment here: some 19 received Ad26.COV2.S at low or high dose, single or two shots; about 5 received placebo; per-sample allocation not given. Day 63 following the first vaccine or placebo injection was when the samples were taken. TCRdb keeps only in-frame clones here, not all; method: immunoSEQ multiplex PCR. The sample consists of hundreds of thousands of clones, 89% of them appearing once. The material sequenced was peripheral blood, taken in a trial of Ad26.COV2.S vaccine versus placebo. The receptors derive from a person between 18 and 60 years old who received the Ad26.COV2.S COVID-19 vaccine or a placebo.

The chain links TRBV5-4 to TRBJ2-7; D could derive from TRBD1 or TRBD2 (5 bases each). The V end lost 1 base, the J end lost 4 bases, and 12 bases lay between the germline ends. Looked up from germline, CDR1 is SGHNT and CDR2 is YYREEE (reference sequence). The CDR3 sequence is 14 residues long. In nucleotides, the CDR3 is TGTGCCAGCAGCTTGCCCGGGGCGCAATACGAGCAGTACTTC. It is translated as CASSLPGAQYEQYF. Full variable domain (missing parts from reference TRBV5-4 and TRBJ2-7): ETGVTQSPTHLIKTRGQQVTLRCSSQSGHNTVSWYQQALGQGPQFIFQYYREEENGRGNFPPRFSGLQFPNYSSELNVNALELDDSALYLCASSLPGAQYEQYFGPGTRLTVT.

This rearrangement joins TRBV5-1 to TRBJ2-7; 13 positions agree with TRBD2. The trim removed 0 bases at V and 5 bases at J, leaving 2 bases unmatched. The CDR3 extends over 15 amino acids. Germline V CDR1 and CDR2: SGHRS, YFSETQ. CDR3 region: CASSLVGLAGHEQYF. The CDR3, as DNA: TGCGCCAGCAGCTTGGTGGGACTAGCGGGGCACGAGCAGTACTTC. Variable domain in full (rest from reference TRBV5-1 and TRBJ2-7): KAGVTQTPRYLIKTRGQQVTLSCSPISGHRSVSWYQQTPGQGLQFLFEYFSETQRNKGNFPGRFSGRQFSNSRSEMNVSTLELGDSALYLCASSLVGLAGHEQYFGPGTRLTVT.

This rearrangement joins TRBV6-2 or TRBV6-3 to TRBJ2-1, with D perhaps being TRBD1 or TRBD2 (6 bases each). Germline V gene sequence: CDR1 MNHEY, CDR2 SVGEGT. This CDR3 has 13 amino acids. The ends were cut back, 3 bases at V and 8 bases at J, with 11 bases in the middle. The CDR3, as DNA: TGTGCCAGCAGTTATCCCGGGGGCGATGAGCAGTTCTTC. It yields the protein CASSYPGGDEQFF.

The V gene is TRBV25-1, the J gene TRBJ2-1; a weak D match, TRBD2 (7 bases). The V gene's germline CDR1 is MGHDK and CDR2 SYGVNS. The V and J ends lost 5 bases and 10 bases respectively, with 15 bases between them. There are 13 residues in the CDR3. This CDR3 is CASSLRGGYEQFF. CDR3 sequence (DNA): TGTGCCAGCAGTCTAAGGGGGGGGTACGAGCAGTTCTTC.

V gene TRBV5-1 combines with J gene TRBJ1-5; TRBD1 is a possible D gene (5 bases). Trimming took off 4 bases at V and 0 bases at J, with 11 bases between the two ends. The CDR3 contains 15 residues. The germline V gene has CDR1 SGHRS and CDR2 YFSETQ. CDR3 in DNA: TGCGCCAGCAGCCCGGGGGTCAATAGCAATCAGCCCCAGCATTTT. Translating gives CASSPGVNSNQPQHF. The variable domain in full, with the rest retrieved from reference TRBV5-1 and TRBJ1-5, is KAGVTQTPRYLIKTRGQQVTLSCSPISGHRSVSWYQQTPGQGLQFLFEYFSETQRNKGNFPGRFSGRQFSNSRSEMNVSTLELGDSALYLCASSPGVNSNQPQHFGDGTRLSIL.

The chain combines TRBV10-3 with TRBJ1-2; no reliable D call. CDR1 is ENHRY, CDR2 SYGVKD, per germline. Trimming took off 4 bases at V and 5 bases at J, with 8 bases between the two ends. The CDR3 consists of 12 residues. Here the CDR3 reads CAISGGVYGYTF. CDR3 DNA sequence: TGTGCCATCAGTGGTGGGGTTTATGGCTACACCTTC.

V and J are TRBV5-1 and TRBJ2-5, with a possible D match to TRBD2 (7 bases). The CDR3 loop spans 17 amino acids. Per germline, CDR1 SGHRS and CDR2 YFSETQ. Trimming took off 4 bases at V and 5 bases at J, with 24 bases between the two ends. The CDR3 protein is CASSQQPSGGGWETQYF. CDR3 coding DNA: TGCGCCAGCAGCCAGCAACCTAGCGGAGGGGGGTGGGAGACCCAGTACTTC.

The V and J genes are TRBV19 and TRBJ1-6; D gene unclear. Germline-derived CDR1 and CDR2 are LNHDA and SQIVND (reference sequence). V lost 5 bases to trimming and J lost 13 bases, with 12 bases between them. CDR3 size: 12 residues. CDR3 in amino acids: CASSRSVSPLHF. DNA of the CDR3: TGTGCCAGTAGTCGGTCTGTGTCGCCCCTCCACTTT.

The CDR3 protein is CASSYDSRGYEQYF. CDR3 DNA sequence: TGTGCCAGCAGTTACGATAGCAGAGGCTACGAGCAGTACTTC. This rearrangement joins TRBV6-5 to TRBJ2-7; D not resolved. This CDR3 has 14 amino acids. CDR1 MNHEY and CDR2 SVGAGI come from the germline V gene. V lost 2 bases, J lost 3 bases, and 11 bases lay in between.

The CDR3 region is CASSYSRNYNEKLFF. DNA for the CDR3: TGTGCCAGCAGTTACTCAAGGAATTATAATGAAAAACTGTTTTTT. This chain joins TRBV6-5 and TRBJ1-4; D ambiguous. Germline CDR1 reads MNHEY; CDR2 reads SVGAGI. V was pared by 0 bases and J by 4 bases, with 9 bases between. CDR3 size: 15 residues.

This clone appeared a single time. This chain links TRBV19 with TRBJ2-1; D gene uncertain. Germline CDR1 LNHDA, CDR2 SQIVND (reference sequence). V lost 6 bases to trimming and J lost 3 bases, with 6 bases between them. The CDR3 has 12 amino acids. As DNA, the CDR3 is TGTGCCAGTAGCATGTTCTACAATGAGCAGTTCTTC. The encoded protein is CASSMFYNEQFF.

Details on this clone: This sample includes further DNA sequences coding for the same CDR3. The chain has TRBV5-1 and TRBJ2-2; 7 nucleotides line up with TRBD1. Germline V gene lookup returns CDR1 SGHRS and CDR2 YFSETQ. The CDR3 contains 15 residues. The V segment lost 4 bases and the J segment 0 bases; nucleotides outside the gene matches: 3. The CDR3 sequence: CASSPGTANTGELFF. The DNA for the CDR3 is TGCGCCAGCAGCCCTGGGACAGCGAACACCGGGGAGCTGTTTTTT. The variable domain in full, with the rest retrieved from reference TRBV5-1 and TRBJ2-2, is KAGVTQTPRYLIKTRGQQVTLSCSPISGHRSVSWYQQTPGQGLQFLFEYFSETQRNKGNFPGRFSGRQFSNSRSEMNVSTLELGDSALYLCASSPGTANTGELFFGEGSRLTVL.

This clone showed up just once. The V call is TRBV10-3, the J call TRBJ1-5, with 8 bases lining up with TRBD1. This CDR3 is built from 15 residues. Germline V lookup: CDR1 ENHRY, CDR2 SYGVKD. The V and J ends lost 3 bases and 0 bases, in that order; junction bases with no gene match: 1. In nucleotides, the CDR3 is TGTGCCATCAGTGAAGGACAGGGTAGCAATCAGCCCCAGCATTTT. Translated: CAISEGQGSNQPQHF.

The V gene is TRBV7-9, the J gene TRBJ1-4; D not certain. V dropped 2 bases and J dropped 5 bases, with 12 bases sitting between them. This CDR3 contains 15 residues. The germline CDR1 and CDR2 sequences are SEHNR and FQNEAQ (reference sequence). CDR3 coding DNA: TGTGCCAGCAGCTTATTTGGTCAGCAGAATGAAAAACTGTTTTTT. Translation gives CASSLFGQQNEKLFF.

The rearrangement links TRBV7-3 to TRBJ2-2; TRBD2 matches 9 bases. The CDR3 runs to 15 residues. Trimming removed 0 bases from V and 4 bases from J; junction bases left unmatched: 0. Germline CDR1 and CDR2: SGHTA and FQGTGA. The CDR3: CASSLTTSGTGELFF. In DNA, the CDR3 is TGTGCCAGCAGCTTAACGACTAGCGGCACCGGGGAGCTGTTTTTT.

The V and J genes are TRBV6-6 and TRBJ1-1; D gene unclear. The V end was cut by 7 bases, the J end by 5 bases, with 14 bases between. Looked up from germline, CDR1 is MNHNY and CDR2 is SVGAGI (reference sequence). The CDR3 runs to 13 residues. The CDR3 nucleotides read TGTGCCAGCACCTACGAGGAGGGAACTGAAGCTTTCTTT. It yields the protein CASTYEEGTEAFF.

The rearrangement uses TRBV20-1 and TRBJ1-2, with D possibly TRBD1 on 5 matching bases. The CDR3 extends over 17 amino acids. The V gene's germline CDR1 is DFQATT and CDR2 SNEGSKA (reference sequence). V was cut by 6 bases and J by 1 base, with 24 bases left in between. Here the CDR3 DNA reads TGCAGTGCCAGTGGCGGGGCAGGGAGAGGAGGTAACTATGGCTACACCTTC. Its protein product is CSASGGAGRGGNYGYTF.

V and J are TRBV5-5 and TRBJ2-3; the D is unclear. CDR1 SGHKS and CDR2 YYEKEE come from the germline V gene (reference sequence). With 0 bases removed from V and 6 bases from J, the gap between germline ends came to 14 bases. The CDR3 loop spans 15 amino acids. The CDR3 DNA is TGTGCCAGCAGCTTGGGTCTCATGCCGCCGGATACGCAGTATTTT. It specifies CASSLGLMPPDTQYF.

The chain uses TRBV18 and TRBJ1-1; D gene uncertain. The CDR3 contains 14 residues. The germline V gene encodes CDR1 KGHSH and CDR2 LQKENI. V was clipped by 6 bases and J by 5 bases, with 16 bases between them. CDR3 DNA: TGTGCCAGCTCCTACAGACTTCGAGAAACTGAAGCTTTCTTT. Translating gives CASSYRLRETEAFF.

Comments on this clone: An end of the junction does not agree with germline; a read error may underlie this. This chain connects TRBV7-7 to TRBJ2-3, with D maybe TRBD1 (6 bases). Germline CDR1 reads SSHAT; CDR2 reads FNYEAQ (reference sequence). This CDR3 has 15 residues. The CDR3 spells CASSLDSTQADTQYF. Here the CDR3 DNA reads TGTGCTAGCAGCCTGGACAGTACCCAGGCAGATACGCAGTATTTT.

The J gene is TRBJ2-7, the V gene TRBV6-5, with TRBD2 identical over 8 bases. This CDR3 contains 15 residues. The germline gives CDR1 MNHEY, CDR2 SVGAGI. The ends lost 5 bases at V and 0 bases at J; junction bases unmatched: 6. This chain's CDR3 is CASSHSGTSSYEQYF. CDR3 nucleotide sequence: TGTGCCAGCAGTCATAGCGGGACCAGCTCCTACGAGCAGTACTTC.